A single sample is the source of the 15 T cell receptor beta chains below, sequenced in a study of cytotoxic CD8 clonotypes in ibrutinib-treated CLL. Using immunoSEQ multiplex PCR, the repertoire was profiled, and TCRdb retains in-frame clones only, with some absent. The sample holds 110,000 to 150,000 clones; approximately 90% are singletons and the top ten take roughly a tenth. The sample in question was PBMCs, obtained after 12 months of ibrutinib treatment. The receptors were gathered from a human donor with chronic lymphocytic leukemia.

Worth noting for this clone: Sequence at one end of the junction differs from germline and may be a read error. The chain combines TRBV6-5 with TRBJ2-3; 7 bases match TRBD2. The CDR3 covers 15 residues. Germline assignment: CDR1 MNHEY and CDR2 SVGAGI. CDR3 protein: CASSYSGLDSDTQYF. In DNA, the CDR3 is TGTGCCAGCAGCTACTCCGGACTAGACTCAGATACGCAGTATTTT.

The rearrangement links TRBV25-1 to TRBJ2-2; TRBD2 agrees at 12 bases. This CDR3 is 17 amino acids long. Germline CDR1 MGHDK, CDR2 SYGVNS. J was trimmed by 5 bases and V by 3 bases; bases with no gene match: 7. The CDR3 DNA follows: TGTGCCAGCAGTGACCTTATAGGGACTAGCGGGACCGGGGAGCTGTTTTTT. Translation: CASSDLIGTSGTGELFF.

This clone showed up just once. Here the CDR3 reads CAWSVQPGTEAFF. DNA of the CDR3: TGTGCCTGGAGTGTACAGCCCGGGACTGAAGCTTTCTTT. The chain joins TRBV30 to TRBJ1-1; D ambiguous. Per the germline V gene, CDR1 is GTSNPN and CDR2 is SVGIG (reference sequence). The CDR3 covers 13 residues. Between the trimmed V and J ends, which lost 0 bases and 5 bases, there was a span of 10 bases.

This chain joins TRBV27 and TRBJ2-2; D is ambiguous. Germline V CDR1 and CDR2: MNHEY, SMNVEV (reference sequence). With 5 bases removed from V and 7 bases from J, the gap between germline ends came to 11 bases. CDR3 length: 13 residues. CDR3 region: CASSLRRGGELFF. DNA for the CDR3: TGTGCCAGCAGTCTTAGGCGAGGCGGGGAGCTGTTTTTT.

The rearrangement links TRBV19 to TRBJ2-1; 12 positions agree with TRBD2. Germline CDR1 is LNHDA and CDR2 is SQIVND (reference sequence). J was trimmed by 6 bases and V by 4 bases; bases with no gene match: 7. This CDR3 is 16 amino acids long. CDR3 coding DNA: TGTGCCAGTAGTAATAGACTAGCGGGAGTGGCCAATGAGCAGTTCTTC. The encoded protein is CASSNRLAGVANEQFF. Full variable domain (outside the CDR3, taken from reference TRBV19 and TRBJ2-1): DGGITQSPKYLFRKEGQNVTLSCEQNLNHDAMYWYRQDPGQGLRLIYYSQIVNDFQKGDIAEGYSVSREKKESFPLTVTSAQKNPTAFYLCASSNRLAGVANEQFFGPGTRLTVL.

CDR3 region: CAWSLRQIYEQYF. CDR3 nucleotide sequence: TGTGCCTGGAGTCTAAGACAAATCTACGAGCAGTACTTC. The chain couples TRBV30 to TRBJ2-7; D not resolved. Looked up from germline, CDR1 is GTSNPN and CDR2 is SVGIG (reference sequence). The CDR3 runs 13 residues. Trimming left V 2 bases short and J 3 bases short, with 11 bases between.

CDR3 residues: CASSLGAGARTDTQYF. CDR3 nucleotides: TGTGCCAGCAGCTTGGGGGCGGGAGCAAGGACAGATACGCAGTATTTT. V gene TRBV5-6 combines with J gene TRBJ2-3; 7 positions match TRBD2. The CDR3 spans 16 residues. The germline CDR1 and CDR2 sequences are SGHDT and YYEEEE. The V gene end was trimmed by 0 bases and the J gene end by 3 bases; junction bases not matched to a gene: 7.

The chain has TRBV10-2 and TRBJ2-5; D gene uncertain. V was shortened by 8 bases and J by 1 base, with 14 bases between the two germline ends. Germline loops: CDR1 WSHSY, CDR2 SAAADI. The CDR3 runs 14 residues. In DNA, the CDR3 is TGCGCCAGCGGACCACCCGGCACCCAAGAGACCCAGTACTTC. Translated, it gives CASGPPGTQETQYF.

The chain is built from TRBV9 and TRBJ2-2; 13 bases match TRBD2. Losses at the gene ends were 4 bases for V and 2 bases for J; bases not matched to a gene: 8. The germline gives CDR1 SGDLS, CDR2 YYNGEE. There are 18 residues in the CDR3. The CDR3: CASSTPGLAGTNTGELFF. The CDR3 DNA sequence: TGTGCCAGCAGCACTCCGGGACTAGCGGGAACCAACACCGGGGAGCTGTTTTTT.

The V gene is TRBV10-3, the J gene TRBJ2-3; D call uncertain. V was pared by 6 bases and J by 4 bases, with 8 bases between. The germline V gene encodes CDR1 ENHRY and CDR2 SYGVKD. This CDR3 is built from 12 residues. CDR3 nucleotide sequence: TGTGCCATCAGCCCTAGGGCAGATACGCAGTATTTT. Encoded protein: CAISPRADTQYF.

The chain has TRBV7-9 and TRBJ2-1; a weak D match, TRBD1 (6 bases). The germline V gene has CDR1 SEHNR and CDR2 FQNEAQ (reference sequence). The CDR3 runs 17 residues. Trimming stripped 3 bases from V and 0 bases from J, with 15 bases between. CDR3 loop: CASSLDSLLSSYNEQFF. The CDR3 region has the DNA TGTGCCAGCAGCTTGGACAGCCTGCTAAGCTCCTACAATGAGCAGTTCTTC. The full variable domain, with the rest looked up from reference TRBV7-9 and TRBJ2-1, is DTGVSQNPRHKITKRGQNVTFRCDPISEHNRLYWYRQTLGQGPEFLTYFQNEAQLEKSRLLSDRFSAERPKGSFSTLEIQRTEQGDSAMYLCASSLDSLLSSYNEQFFGPGTRLTVL.

The chain has TRBV9 and TRBJ2-1; 7 bases align to TRBD2. Per germline, CDR1 SGDLS and CDR2 YYNGEE. Trimming took 2 bases from V and 1 from J; bases not matched to a gene: 3. The length of the CDR3 is 15 residues. DNA for the CDR3: TGTGCCAGCAGCGTCAACGGGGGGTCCTACAATGAGCAGTTCTTC. Translated: CASSVNGGSYNEQFF.

The chain links TRBV30 to TRBJ2-3, with TRBD2 identical over 9 bases. Germline-derived CDR1 and CDR2 are GTSNPN and SVGIG (reference sequence). Trimming took 3 bases from V and 3 from J; bases not matched to a gene: 7. This CDR3 comprises 15 residues. CDR3 region: CAWSRAGGPTDTQYF. DNA for the CDR3: TGTGCCTGGAGCAGGGCGGGAGGGCCTACAGATACGCAGTATTTT. Based on the CDR3 plus reference TRBV30 and TRBJ2-3, the full variable domain is SQTIHQWPATLVQPVGSPLSLECTVEGTSNPNLYWYRQAAGRGLQLLFYSVGIGQISSEVPQNLSASRPQDRQFILSSKKLLLSDSGFYLCAWSRAGGPTDTQYFGPGTRLTVL.

The chain couples TRBV4-2 to TRBJ2-3; 9 positions agree with TRBD2. The junction had 5 bases not matched to a gene; V was cut back by 3 bases and J by 1 base. The CDR3 consists of 16 residues. Germline-derived CDR1 and CDR2 are LGHNA and YNFKEQ. DNA for the CDR3: TGTGCCAGCAGCCAGATAGCGGGAGTGGGCACAGATACGCAGTATTTT. Translating it yields CASSQIAGVGTDTQYF.

The rearrangement joins TRBV7-3 to TRBJ2-3, with 8 nucleotides matching TRBD2. Germline CDR1 is SGHTA and CDR2 is FQGTGA. This CDR3 has 16 residues. After removal of 5 bases from V and 2 bases from J, the junction contained 9 bases not matched to a gene. CDR3 loop: CASSPGGSGNTDTQYF. DNA for the CDR3: TGTGCCAGCAGCCCCGGGGGTAGCGGGAACACAGATACGCAGTATTTT.